Presented here are 18 T cell receptor beta chains from one specimen sequenced in a study of CD8+CD57+ T cells in acquired aplastic anemia. The use of genomic DNA as template underpinned the TCR beta VDJ and CDR3 profiling. TCRdb reprocessed the reads with MiXCR, giving one entry per CDR3 protein. Of about 210,000 distinct CDR3 sequences in the sample, around 60% were seen once. The sequencing sample was made of sorted CD4+, CD8+, or CD8+CD57+ T cells (not recorded which) from PBMCs. These receptors all come from a human donor in good health.

The chain joins TRBV10-3 to TRBJ2-2, with TRBD2 identical over 13 bases. The CDR3 has 14 residues. Looked up from germline, CDR1 is ENHRY and CDR2 is SYGVKD. Trimming removed 6 bases from V and 5 bases from J; junction bases left unmatched: 0. The CDR3 region has the DNA TGTGCCATCAGGGGACTAGCGGGGACCGGGGAGCTGTTTTTT. Translated: CAIRGLAGTGELFF.

V gene TRBV14 combines with J gene TRBJ2-2; D may be TRBD1 (5 bases). The CDR3 sequence is 16 residues long. From germline, CDR1 is SGHDN and CDR2 FVKESK. V dropped 0 bases and J dropped 4 bases, with 12 bases sitting between them. DNA for the CDR3: TGTGCCAGCAGCCAAGATCTTCCCAGGGTCACCGGGGAGCTGTTTTTT. Translation: CASSQDLPRVTGELFF.

This clonotype was seen a few times. The V and J genes are TRBV7-9 and TRBJ2-5; TRBD2 might be the D (6 bases). The CDR3 runs to 17 residues. From germline, CDR1 is SEHNR and CDR2 FQNEAQ (reference sequence). V was shortened by 3 bases and J by 5 bases, with 22 bases between the two germline ends. The CDR3 loop is CASSFRSGGASEETQYF. The CDR3 DNA sequence: TGTGCCAGCAGCTTTAGATCTGGCGGGGCGTCAGAGGAGACCCAGTACTTC.

This clonotype was found once. The rearrangement links TRBV10-3 to TRBJ1-5; 7 bases are shared with TRBD1. V dropped 3 bases and J dropped 5; count of bases not matched to a gene: 4. The CDR3 length is 14 residues. Per the germline V gene, CDR1 is ENHRY and CDR2 is SYGVKD. CDR3 bases: TGTGCCATCAGTGAAGGCAGGGGGGATCAGCCCCAGCATTTT. It translates to CAISEGRGDQPQHF.

The chain is built from TRBV15 and TRBJ1-2; 9 bases are a match to TRBD1. The germline V gene encodes CDR1 LNHNV and CDR2 YYDKDF (reference sequence). CDR3 length: 13 amino acids. V lost 4 bases to trimming and J lost 7 bases; unmatched junction nucleotides: 4. CDR3 bases: TGTGCCACCAGCAAAAACAGGGGGCCTGGCTACACCTTC. Translated, it gives CATSKNRGPGYTF.

This clonotype was picked up one time. The rearrangement joins TRBV24-1 to TRBJ2-7, with 9 bases fitting TRBD1. The V gene end was trimmed by 4 bases and the J gene end by 3 bases; junction bases not matched to a gene: 6. CDR3 length: 15 residues. The germline CDR1 and CDR2 sequences are KGHDR and SFDVKD. The CDR3 region is CATSDAGTGIYEQYF. Here the CDR3 DNA reads TGTGCCACCAGTGACGCCGGGACAGGGATCTACGAGCAGTACTTC.

This clonotype has ten or more counts. The CDR3 protein is CASSPPGANTEAFF. CDR3 bases: TGCGCCAGCAGTCCTCCAGGGGCGAACACTGAAGCTTTCTTT. The genes are TRBV5-1 and TRBJ1-1, with a weak D call TRBD1 (6 bases). V was clipped by 5 bases and J by 1 base, with 12 bases between them. CDR1 and CDR2 (germline): SGHRS, YFSETQ. CDR3 size: 14 residues. The full variable domain, in which reference TRBV5-1 and TRBJ1-1 provide the parts outside the CDR3, is KAGVTQTPRYLIKTRGQQVTLSCSPISGHRSVSWYQQTPGQGLQFLFEYFSETQRNKGNFPGRFSGRQFSNSRSEMNVSTLELGDSALYLCASSPPGANTEAFFGQGTRLTVV.

The gene calls are TRBV5-1 and TRBJ1-1, with D perhaps matching TRBD1 (5 bases). V was clipped by 3 bases and J by 3 bases, with 21 bases between them. The CDR3 covers 17 residues. Germline V gene lookup returns CDR1 SGHRS and CDR2 YFSETQ. CDR3 coding DNA: TGCGCCAGCAGCTCCCAAGAGGGGACGGGATGGGACACTGAAGCTTTCTTT. This codes for CASSSQEGTGWDTEAFF.

This clonotype was observed a few times. This chain uses TRBV10-1 with TRBJ1-2; tentatively, D is TRBD1 (5 bases). This CDR3 comprises 14 residues. Germline V gene sequence: CDR1 WNHNN, CDR2 SYGVQD (reference sequence). V shed 2 bases and J shed 5 bases, with 12 bases lying between them. This CDR3 reads CASSEKDIPYGYTF. CDR3 DNA sequence: TGCGCCAGCAGTGAGAAGGACATTCCTTATGGCTACACCTTC.

This clonotype was picked up many times. The V call is TRBV19, the J call TRBJ1-1; D ambiguous. CDR1 and CDR2 from the germline V gene are LNHDA and SQIVND (reference sequence). The CDR3 contains 13 residues. V was cut by 1 base and J by 0 bases, with 3 bases left in between. The CDR3 here is CASSIGMNTEAFF. CDR3 coding DNA: TGTGCCAGTAGTATAGGGATGAACACTGAAGCTTTCTTT.

The V gene is TRBV5-1, the J gene TRBJ1-1; D remains unclear. The CDR3 loop spans 15 amino acids. Germline lookup yields CDR1 SGHRS and CDR2 YFSETQ. Between the trimmed V and J ends, which lost 4 bases and 5 bases, there was a span of 18 bases. The CDR3 coding sequence is TGCGCCAGCAGCCGAACGTGGGGTGAGGGTACTGAAGCTTTCTTT. Its translation is CASSRTWGEGTEAFF.

This clonotype is a singleton in its sample. This chain uses TRBV20-1 with TRBJ1-1; D unresolved. V was clipped by 3 bases and J by 9 bases, with 11 bases between them. CDR1 and CDR2 from the germline V gene are DFQATT and SNEGSKA (reference sequence). The CDR3 length is 11 residues. The DNA of the CDR3 is TGCAGTGCTAGGTCCAAGACCCAAGCTTTCTTT. Its protein is CSARSKTQAFF.

The chain links TRBV24-1 to TRBJ2-2; 7 nucleotides line up with TRBD1. The CDR3 is made up of 16 amino acids. V lost 3 bases, J lost 1 base, and 4 bases stayed unmatched. CDR1 and CDR2 (germline): KGHDR, SFDVKD. The CDR3 here is CATSDRQGGNTGELFF. The CDR3 region has the DNA TGTGCCACCAGTGATCGACAGGGCGGGAACACCGGGGAGCTGTTTTTT.

The chain recombines TRBV10-3 with TRBJ2-7; 7 bases are a match to TRBD1. V was pared by 6 bases and J by 0 bases, with 5 bases of the junction left unmatched. The CDR3 is 14 amino acids. Looked up from germline, CDR1 is ENHRY and CDR2 is SYGVKD. CDR3: CAIRRGTVSYEQYF. CDR3 bases: TGTGCCATCAGGAGAGGGACAGTCTCCTACGAGCAGTACTTC.

This chain uses TRBV7-3 with TRBJ2-6, with D uncertain. V gave up 2 bases and J gave up 7 bases, with 9 bases separating them. The CDR3 contains 14 residues. Germline V gene sequence: CDR1 SGHTA, CDR2 FQGTGA. The CDR3 DNA reads TGTGCCAGCAGCTTAGACTCCGGAGCCAACGTCCTGACTTTC. Its protein product is CASSLDSGANVLTF.

The chain carries TRBV10-3 and TRBJ1-5; D gene ambiguous. Trimming left V 4 bases short and J 4 bases short, with 11 bases between. This CDR3 is 14 amino acids long. Germline lookup yields CDR1 ENHRY and CDR2 SYGVKD. CDR3 DNA: TGTGCCATCAGTGGATCACAGTGGAATCAGCCCCAGCATTTT. The encoded protein is CAISGSQWNQPQHF.

The rearrangement links TRBV7-9 to TRBJ1-5; D remains ambiguous. Trimming left V 6 bases short and J 6 bases short, with 15 bases between. Germline CDR1 reads SEHNR; CDR2 reads FQNEAQ (reference sequence). The CDR3 is 14 residues long. In DNA, the CDR3 is TGTGCCAGCAGTGCAAGGGCGGATGGTCAGCCCCAGCATTTT. Translating gives CASSARADGQPQHF.

Points on this clonotype: At one of its ends the junction is not consistent with the germline gene, which may arise from a read error. This chain joins TRBV25-1 and TRBJ1-3; D not resolved. The CDR3 is 15 amino acids. Germline CDR1 is MGHDK and CDR2 is SYGVNS. The DNA of the CDR3 is TGTGCCAGCGATCCGGGAGAATACTCTGGAGACACCATATATTTT. Protein: CASDPGEYSGDTIYF.